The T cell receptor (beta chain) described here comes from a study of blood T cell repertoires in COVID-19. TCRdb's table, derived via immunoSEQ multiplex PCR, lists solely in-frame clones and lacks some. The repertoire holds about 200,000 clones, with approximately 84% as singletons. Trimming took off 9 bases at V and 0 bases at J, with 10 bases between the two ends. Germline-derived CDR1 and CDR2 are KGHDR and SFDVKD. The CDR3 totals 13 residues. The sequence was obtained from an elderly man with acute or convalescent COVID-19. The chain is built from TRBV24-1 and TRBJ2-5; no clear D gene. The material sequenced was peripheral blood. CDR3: CATSPEYQETQYF. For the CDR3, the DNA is TGTGCCACCTCCCCTGAGTACCAAGAGACCCAGTACTTC.